Following are 29 T cell receptor beta chains from one sample sequenced in a study of graft-versus-host responses after intestinal transplantation (dated by TCRdb to 2020 to 2023). The library was built by means of the immunoSEQ multiplex PCR assay. The clones in this table, taken by TCRdb from immuneACCESS, are in-frame only. Not every clone is retained; where verified, under half of the shortfall comes from an unresolved V gene, and the cause of the rest is unknown. In all, the sample holds approximately 77,000 clones, and about nine tenths of those were seen once. 0.55% to 0.8% of the sample lies in the top ten. This specimen consisted of PBMCs, obtained 98 days after intestinal transplantation. Receptors were obtained from a human patient who received an intestinal transplant, so some T cells may come from the graft donor.

The chain links TRBV11-2 to TRBJ2-1, with 8 bases fitting TRBD2. The CDR3 sequence is 13 residues long. Germline values: CDR1 SGHAT, CDR2 FQNNGV. Trimming removed 5 bases from V and 10 bases from J; junction bases left unmatched: 7. The CDR3 loop reads CASSPPSGREQFF. CDR3 bases: TGTGCCAGCAGCCCTCCTAGCGGGCGGGAGCAGTTCTTC.

This sequence joins TRBV10-3 and TRBJ2-7, with TRBD2 identical over 8 bases. V dropped 2 bases and J dropped 2; count of bases not matched to a gene: 2. Germline V gene lookup returns CDR1 ENHRY and CDR2 SYGVKD. CDR3 length equals 14 residues. CDR3 region: CAISEREGAYEQYF. The CDR3 DNA reads as TGTGCCATCAGTGAGCGGGAGGGGGCCTACGAGCAGTACTTC.

This clone has just a few counts. The rearrangement joins TRBV5-6 to TRBJ1-2; a weak D match, TRBD1 (5 bases). The germline V gene has CDR1 SGHDT and CDR2 YYEEEE. This CDR3 comprises 14 residues. Trimming cost V 0 bases and J 7 bases, with 13 bases left between them. The CDR3 DNA is TGTGCCAGCAGCTTGGGACAGCCCCTCTCTGGCTACACCTTC. This translates into CASSLGQPLSGYTF. The variable domain in full, with the rest retrieved from reference TRBV5-6 and TRBJ1-2, is DAGVTQSPTHLIKTRGQQVTLRCSPKSGHDTVSWYQQALGQGPQFIFQYYEEEERQRGNFPDRFSGHQFPNYSSELNVNALLLGDSALYLCASSLGQPLSGYTFGSGTRLTVV.

Of note for this clone: One junction end disagrees with the germline gene, perhaps due to a read error. V and J are TRBV7-9 and TRBJ2-3; D ambiguous. This CDR3 has 12 amino acids. CDR1 is SEHNR, CDR2 FQNEAQ, per germline (reference sequence). Written as DNA, the CDR3 is TGTGCCAGCAGCTTAGGGTCAGGCTGGTGGGATTTT. Its protein is CASSLGSGWWDF.

The chain links TRBV2 to TRBJ2-1; D may be TRBD2 (6 bases). The CDR3 runs 12 residues. V shed 10 bases and J shed 4 bases, with 11 bases lying between them. Germline loops: CDR1 SNHLY, CDR2 FYNNEI. CDR3 DNA sequence: TGTGCCACCGGAGGGGTGTACAATGAGCAGTTCTTC. This gives the protein CATGGVYNEQFF. Full variable domain (remainder filled in from reference TRBV2 and TRBJ2-1): EPEVTQTPSHQVTQMGQEVILRCVPISNHLYFYWYRQILGQKVEFLVSFYNNEISEKSEIFDDQFSVERPDGSNFTLKIRSTKLEDSAMYFCATGGVYNEQFFGPGTRLTVL.

The DNA for the CDR3 is TGTGCCAGCAGCGTACGGCACAGCACAGATACGCAGTATTTT. Its translation is CASSVRHSTDTQYF. The rearrangement links TRBV9 to TRBJ2-3; D remains unclear. This CDR3 contains 14 residues. CDR1 and CDR2 from the germline V gene are SGDLS and YYNGEE. Trimming took off 1 base at V and 0 bases at J, with 6 bases between the two ends.

The CDR3: CASSQLRVGPYNEQFF. In DNA, the CDR3 is TGCGCCAGCAGCCAATTGAGAGTGGGGCCCTACAATGAGCAGTTCTTC. The chain couples TRBV4-1 to TRBJ2-1; D is possibly TRBD1 (5 bases). The CDR3 loop spans 16 amino acids. Trimming stripped 2 bases from V and 2 bases from J, with 13 bases between. Germline V CDR1 and CDR2: MGHRA, YSYEKL.

With respect to this clone: The identical CDR3 is also encoded by other nucleotide sequences in the sample. The chain uses TRBV23-1 and TRBJ2-1, with D perhaps given as TRBD1 or TRBD2 (5 bases each). TRBV23-1 is recorded as an ORF, its role being uncertain. V gave up 4 bases and J gave up 4 bases, with 20 bases separating them. This CDR3 comprises 17 residues. DNA for the CDR3: TGCGCCAGCAGTCCCTCCCGACCGGGGCGGAGGTACAATGAGCAGTTCTTC. It encodes CASSPSRPGRRYNEQFF.

The V call is TRBV7-2, the J call TRBJ2-2; D is unclear. Trimming left V 4 bases short and J 2 bases short, with 8 bases between. Germline-derived CDR1 and CDR2 are SGHTA and FQGNSA. CDR3 size: 14 residues. The CDR3 region has the DNA TGTGCCAGCAGCTCGCGATCAAACACCGGGGAGCTGTTTTTT. It translates to CASSSRSNTGELFF.

V usage is TRBV7-9 and J usage is TRBJ2-5, with 9 bases aligning to TRBD1. Trimming cost V 3 bases and J 5 bases; bases outside gene matches: 10. The CDR3 sequence is 16 residues long. CDR1 is SEHNR, CDR2 FQNEAQ, per germline (reference sequence). The CDR3 DNA reads TGTGCCAGCAGCTTGGGAACAGGGGGCGCCGAGGAGACCCAGTACTTC. Translating it yields CASSLGTGGAEETQYF.

This clone was seen a handful of times. V is TRBV10-3 and J is TRBJ1-4; D is unresolved. CDR1 is ENHRY and CDR2 is SYGVKD in the germline V gene. This CDR3 has 17 residues. The germline V and J ends were trimmed by 0 bases and 3 bases, with 14 bases remaining between them. CDR3 in amino acids: CAISESHPEYSNEKLFF. CDR3 DNA: TGTGCCATCAGTGAGTCGCATCCCGAGTACTCTAATGAAAAACTGTTTTTT.

This chain uses TRBV6-1 with TRBJ1-6; possible D gene TRBD1, 6 bases. From germline, CDR1 is MNHNS and CDR2 SASEGT. The CDR3 is 14 residues long. With 6 bases removed from V and 8 bases from J, the gap between germline ends came to 14 bases. The CDR3 DNA sequence: TGTGCCAGCAGGAAAGGGGGTGGACATTCACCCCTCCACTTT. Encoded protein: CASRKGGGHSPLHF.

V is TRBV4-1 and J is TRBJ1-5; tentatively, D is TRBD1 (6 bases). The CDR3 is 17 residues long. Germline V lookup: CDR1 MGHRA, CDR2 YSYEKL. Trimming shortened V by 4 bases and J by 6 bases, and 22 bases separated the two germline ends. The CDR3 coding sequence is TGCGCCAGCAGCCTCCACCCGACAGGCGCAGGAATTCAGCCCCAGCATTTT. Translated: CASSLHPTGAGIQPQHF.

V gene TRBV4-1 combines with J gene TRBJ1-1; D possibly corresponds to TRBD1 (6 bases). V was cut by 5 bases and J by 2 bases, with 15 bases left in between. This CDR3 comprises 15 residues. Germline V gene sequence: CDR1 MGHRA, CDR2 YSYEKL. The CDR3 bases are TGCGCCAGCAGCGGTAAAGGGGGGGGTAACACTGAAGCTTTCTTT. It yields the protein CASSGKGGGNTEAFF.

The chain has TRBV28 and TRBJ2-7, with D tentatively TRBD2 (5 bases). V lost 2 bases to trimming and J lost 0 bases, with 20 bases between them. Germline values: CDR1 MDHEN, CDR2 SYDVKM. The CDR3 spans 18 residues. The CDR3 loop reads CASSLPGNTALSSYEQYF. CDR3 DNA sequence: TGTGCCAGCAGTTTACCCGGGAACACAGCTTTGAGCTCCTACGAGCAGTACTTC.

V usage is TRBV4-1 and J usage is TRBJ1-2, with no clear D. V lost 1 base to trimming and J lost 5 bases, with 11 bases between them. Germline lookup yields CDR1 MGHRA and CDR2 YSYEKL. CDR3 length: 14 amino acids. DNA of the CDR3: TGCGCCAGCAGCCAAGGGGATCAGCGTTATGGCTACACCTTC. Translating gives CASSQGDQRYGYTF.

J is TRBJ1-5 and V is TRBV2, with 8 positions matching TRBD1. CDR1 is SNHLY and CDR2 is FYNNEI in the germline V gene. The CDR3 extends over 14 amino acids. J lost 4 bases, V lost 6 bases, and 5 bases had no gene match. The CDR3 spells CASREDRDNQPQHF. In DNA form, the CDR3 reads TGTGCCAGCAGAGAGGACAGGGATAATCAGCCCCAGCATTTT.

V is TRBV19 and J is TRBJ2-3; the match to TRBD1 covers 9 bases. Germline V gene data show CDR1 as LNHDA and CDR2 as SQIVND (reference sequence). V was clipped by 4 bases and J by 2 bases; unmatched bases: 7. The CDR3 contains 16 residues. The CDR3 DNA reads TGTGCCAGTAGTACAACAGGGGGCGGATTCACAGATACGCAGTATTTT. Its protein is CASSTTGGGFTDTQYF.

A single count supports this clone. The CDR3 DNA is TGTGCCAGCTCACCAGGGCGACAAGAGACCCAGTACTTC. This codes for CASSPGRQETQYF. This rearrangement joins TRBV18 to TRBJ2-5, with unresolved D. The V gene lost 2 bases and the J gene lost 2 bases, with 6 bases spanning the gap. Germline V gives CDR1 KGHSH, CDR2 LQKENI. The CDR3 covers 13 residues.

V is TRBV5-1 and J is TRBJ2-5; D remains unclear. The CDR3 loop spans 14 amino acids. V was shortened by 0 bases and J by 1 base, with 7 bases between the two germline ends. Germline-derived CDR1 and CDR2 are SGHRS and YFSETQ. The CDR3 loop reads CASSLALGQETQYF. The CDR3 nucleotides are TGCGCCAGCAGCTTGGCGCTTGGCCAAGAGACCCAGTACTTC.

This chain links TRBV10-3 with TRBJ2-6, with 12 bases lining up with TRBD1. CDR1 and CDR2 (germline): ENHRY, SYGVKD. After removal of 5 bases from V and 1 base from J, the junction contained 6 bases not matched to a gene. CDR3 size: 18 residues. CDR3 protein: CAISSRDRGRSGANVLTF. CDR3 in DNA: TGTGCCATCAGTTCCCGGGACAGGGGGCGATCTGGGGCCAACGTCCTGACTTTC.

The chain combines TRBV28 with TRBJ1-3, with a weak D call TRBD1 (6 bases). The germline V gene encodes CDR1 MDHEN and CDR2 SYDVKM. This CDR3 has 14 amino acids. V was cut by 3 bases and J by 2 bases, with 8 bases left in between. The DNA of the CDR3 is TGTGCCAGCAGTTTCCGGACAGCTGGAAACACCATATATTTT. Translation: CASSFRTAGNTIYF. Drawing the rest from reference TRBV28 and TRBJ1-3, the complete variable domain is DVKVTQSSRYLVKRTGEKVFLECVQDMDHENMFWYRQDPGLGLRLIYFSYDVKMKEKGDIPEGYSVSREKKERFSLILESASTNQTSMYLCASSFRTAGNTIYFGEGSWLTVV.

This clone was seen just once. The chain uses TRBV27 and TRBJ2-2; unclear D gene. The germline V gene encodes CDR1 MNHEY and CDR2 SMNVEV (reference sequence). Trimming took off 5 bases at V and 7 bases at J, with 14 bases between the two ends. The CDR3 runs 14 residues. The CDR3 here is CASSQEPLGGELFF. The CDR3 bases are TGTGCCAGCAGTCAAGAACCGTTAGGCGGGGAGCTGTTTTTT.

The chain employs TRBV5-4 and TRBJ2-7; D ambiguous. Trimming removed 4 bases from V and 0 bases from J, with 2 bases in between. This CDR3 has 11 residues. Germline CDR1 reads SGHNT; CDR2 reads YYREEE (reference sequence). The chain's CDR3 is CASSDSYEQYF. CDR3 DNA sequence: TGTGCCAGCAGCGACTCCTACGAGCAGTACTTC.

V is TRBV6-1 and J is TRBJ2-5; D is unclear. V was pared by 4 bases and J by 1 base, with 10 bases between. This CDR3 is 14 amino acids long. Looked up from germline, CDR1 is MNHNS and CDR2 is SASEGT. The CDR3 DNA reads as TGTGCCAGCAGTGCTTTAGCCGTCCAAGAGACCCAGTACTTC. This gives the protein CASSALAVQETQYF.

For the CDR3, the DNA is TGTGCCAGCAGCCAAGGGGGGTATCCCACTGAAGCTTTCTTT. This translates into CASSQGGYPTEAFF. The rearrangement links TRBV14 to TRBJ1-1; a weak D match, TRBD1 (5 bases). V gave up 1 base and J gave up 4 bases, with 10 bases separating them. Germline CDR1 is SGHDN and CDR2 is FVKESK. This CDR3 comprises 14 residues.

V is TRBV2 and J is TRBJ2-2, with TRBD2 matching 12 bases. CDR3 length: 15 residues. V dropped 6 bases and J dropped 7; count of bases not matched to a gene: 6. Germline loops: CDR1 SNHLY, CDR2 FYNNEI. CDR3 in amino acids: CASSGTSGWDGELFF. The CDR3 nucleotides are TGTGCCAGCAGCGGGACTAGCGGGTGGGACGGGGAGCTGTTTTTT.

This rearrangement joins TRBV6-1 to TRBJ2-1, with a weak D call TRBD2 (5 bases). In germline, CDR1 is MNHNS, CDR2 SASEGT. The CDR3 totals 15 residues. Trimming removed 1 base from V and 4 bases from J, with 11 bases in between. CDR3 nucleotide sequence: TGTGCCAGCAGTGAAGGATCTAGCTGGTACAATGAGCAGTTCTTC. It encodes CASSEGSSWYNEQFF.

V is TRBV10-3 and J is TRBJ1-1; D call uncertain. CDR3 length: 11 amino acids. Germline V gene lookup returns CDR1 ENHRY and CDR2 SYGVKD. V lost 6 bases and J 4 bases, leaving 6 bases between the germline ends. CDR3 amino acids: CAIRLGTEAFF. Here the CDR3 DNA reads TGTGCCATCAGACTCGGCACTGAAGCTTTCTTT.